This paragraph reports one T cell receptor (beta chain). This may stem from a read error, because a much larger clone lies one nucleotide away. The study used a library that attached unique molecular identifiers to individual cDNA molecules. Authors' processing steps: A per-sample median of approximately 87,000 TCRs was observed, with counts ranging from roughly 20,000 to 690,600. Each CDR3 protein gets one entry after TCRdb re-called the RACE reads with MiXCR. These V and J calls derive from TCRdb rather than the authors' analysis. The sample holds approximately 50,000 distinct CDR3 sequences, more than 9% seen once. The V end lost 7 bases, the J end lost 5 bases, and 9 bases lay between the germline ends. The CDR3 loop spans 13 amino acids. Germline loops: CDR1 SNHLY, CDR2 FYNNEI. This specimen comes from a study of human T cells and chemical hapten exposure. This sample's time point: pre-sensitization, week 0. Treatment reported: therapeutic diphenylcyclopropenone sensitization with weekly scalp DPC. Someone pulled total RNA out of unfractionated whole blood. The study enrolled 18 to 70-year-old alopecia patients suitable for DPC.

The sample was whole blood, taken in connection with sensitization to the hapten diphenylcyclopropenone (DPC). The source of this sequence is a woman aged 30 to 39 with alopecia areata. Some clones in this sample may be carry-over from other donors' samples. V and J are TRBV2 and TRBJ1-6; D gene ambiguous. The DNA of the CDR3 is TGTGCCAGCAAGACTCACGATAATTCACCCCTCCACTTT. Its protein is CASKTHDNSPLHF.